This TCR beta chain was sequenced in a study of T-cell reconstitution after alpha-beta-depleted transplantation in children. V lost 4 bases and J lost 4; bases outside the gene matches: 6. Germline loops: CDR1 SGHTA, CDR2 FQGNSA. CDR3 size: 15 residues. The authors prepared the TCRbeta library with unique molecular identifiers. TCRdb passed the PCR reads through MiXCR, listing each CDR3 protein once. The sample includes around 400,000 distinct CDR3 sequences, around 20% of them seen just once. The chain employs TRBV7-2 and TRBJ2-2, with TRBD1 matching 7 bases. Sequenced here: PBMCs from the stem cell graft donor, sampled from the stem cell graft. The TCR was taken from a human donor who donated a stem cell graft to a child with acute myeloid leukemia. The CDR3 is CASSSTGLSTGELFF. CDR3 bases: TGTGCCAGCAGCTCGACAGGGCTAAGCACCGGGGAGCTGTTTTTT.